This T cell receptor beta chain was recorded in a study of shared clonotypes between healthy human individuals. Study-level information: A donor's plate count was three for CD4 naive and three for CD4 memory; CD8 naive had two and CD8 memory one.

The V end was cut by 1 base, the J end by 1 base, with 18 bases between. CDR3 size: 18 residues. The V gene's germline CDR1 is SGHRS and CDR2 YFSETQ. TCRdb's table, derived via immunoSEQ multiplex PCR, lists solely in-frame clones and lacks some. This sample has 1.5 million to 2.5 million clones; about 95% occur once, and the top ten carry more than 0.95%. Terminally differentiated effector memory CD45RA+ cells were excluded by CCR7 positive selection of CD45RO-negative cells. Adult donors, all healthy and HIV-negative, had no recent acute infections or vaccinations. This clonotype originated in a man between 18 and 29 years old in good health. Sequenced input: naive CD8+ T cells sorted from blood. The chain employs TRBV5-1 and TRBJ2-4; the D gene is possibly TRBD1 (6 bases). In DNA form, the CDR3 reads TGCGCCAGCAGCTTGTACGATAATCAGGGGTTTGCCAAAAACATTCAGTACTTC. Its translation: CASSLYDNQGFAKNIQYF.